Below, 3 T cell receptor beta chains from the same sample are listed, as sequenced in a study of regulatory T cells in long-lasting Graves disease. Time point here: persistent/refractory GD, antithyroid drugs over 5 years with positive TRAb. Researchers made the TCR library from RNA that was extracted from PBMCs. According to the study, TCR beta libraries were built with iRepertoire HTBI primers and CDR3-region Arm-PCR. TCRdb analysed the multiplex PCR reads with MiXCR anew, one entry per CDR3 protein. The sample has 400,000 or so distinct CDR3 sequences, 23% seen once. The sequencing used peripheral blood mononuclear cells (PBMCs), collected when the disease was refractory, from a patient treated with antithyroid drugs. The receptors stem from a female donor with Graves disease.

Notes on this clonotype: A much larger clone sits a single nucleotide away, making a read error possible. This sequence joins TRBV2 and TRBJ2-7, with a weak D call TRBD1 (6 bases). The CDR3 is made up of 13 amino acids. CDR1 is SNHLY and CDR2 is FYNNEI in the germline V gene. The CDR3 region is CASSEGGHYEQHF. CDR3 bases: TGTGCCAGCAGTGAAGGGGGGCACTACGAGCAGCACTTC.

This clonotype has more than one count but fewer than ten. The genes are TRBV3-1 and TRBJ1-1; D may be TRBD1 (5 bases). Trimming removed 2 bases from V and 1 base from J, with 8 bases in between. The CDR3 is 14 residues long. The germline CDR1 and CDR2 sequences are LGHDT and YNNKEL (reference sequence). The CDR3 protein is CASSQRGKNTEAFF. Here the CDR3 DNA reads TGTGCCAGCAGCCAAAGGGGAAAGAACACTGAAGCTTTCTTT. The entire variable domain, with the rest obtained from reference TRBV3-1 and TRBJ1-1, is as follows: DTAVSQTPKYLVTQMGNDKSIKCEQNLGHDTMYWYKQDSKKFLKIMFSYNNKELIINETVPNRFSPKSPDKAHLNLHINSLELGDSAVYFCASSQRGKNTEAFFGQGTRLTVV.

This chain uses TRBV6-1 with TRBJ2-7, with a tentative D call TRBD1 (5 bases). Germline V CDR1 and CDR2: MNHNS, SASEGT. The CDR3 is 13 residues long. V was shortened by 8 bases and J by 1 base, with 12 bases between the two germline ends. CDR3 region: CASGHGASYEQYF. Here the CDR3 DNA reads TGTGCCAGCGGTCATGGGGCATCCTACGAGCAGTACTTC.